A single TCR beta chain is shown here with its context. Its antigen is unknown. This record belongs to a study of identical twins. TCRdb itself ran the 5' RACE reads through MiXCR, one entry per CDR3 protein. The profile shows around 960,000 distinct CDR3 sequences, roughly an eighth of them singletons. Study-level results: Invariant cells of the MAIT and iNKT types might have partly distorted the zero-insertion analyses.

CDR3 size: 16 residues. Every donor was a healthy Caucasian. The sample was also linked to a second study, of yellow fever vaccine responses in identical twins.

The specimen sequenced was PBMCs. The sequence came from a woman aged 18-29 years in good health. The V gene is TRBV21-1, the J gene TRBJ2-1; TRBD2 was called by the table and not checked on the DNA. TRBV21-1 is a documented pseudogene. The CDR3 DNA follows: TGTGCCAGCAGCAAAGCGATAGCGGCCTCCTACAATGAGCAGTTCTTC. Translation: CASSKAIAASYNEQFF.